This is a list of T cell receptor beta chains from one sample in a study of PD-L1 blockade in urothelial cancer. TCRdb's copy holds only in-frame clones and misses some; the assay was immunoSEQ multiplex PCR. The sample carries approximately 37,000 clones, 83% recorded once. Sample: PBMCs, taken around atezolizumab (anti-PD-L1) treatment. These receptors were obtained from a man aged 55 to 70 with urothelial cancer. CDR3s include the opening cysteine and the closing phenylalanine or tryptophan. D genes are given only for firm matches. Rows may omit the clone size; those that give it use once, few, many or a size class.

D	V	J	size	CDR3	DNA
TRBD1	TRBV10-3	TRBJ2-1	.	CAISVGQANEQFF	TGTGCCATCAGTGTGGGACAGGCGAATGAGCAGTTCTTC
TRBD1	TRBV5-5	TRBJ1-1	.	CASSALGTGEAFF	TGTGCCAGCAGCGCCCTCGGGACAGGGGAAGCTTTCTTT
.	TRBV6-4	TRBJ2-6	.	CASSPSSGANVLTF	TGTGCCAGCAGCCCGAGCTCTGGGGCCAACGTCCTGACTTTC
.	TRBV28	TRBJ2-2	.	CASSFSDTGELFF	TGTGCCAGCAGTTTCAGCGACACCGGGGAGCTGTTTTTT
TRBD1	TRBV27	TRBJ1-2	few	CASSKNRGLGGYTF	TGTGCCAGCAGTAAAAACAGGGGGCTAGGGGGCTACACCTTC
TRBD1	TRBV7-2	TRBJ1-3	once	CASSPDRGGNTIYF	TGTGCCAGCAGCCCGGACAGGGGTGGAAACACCATATATTTT
.	TRBV6-6	TRBJ1-2	.	CASSYSPQNNYGYTF	TGTGCCAGCAGTTACTCCCCACAGAATAACTATGGCTACACCTTC
TRBD1	TRBV7-6	TRBJ1-1	.	CASSPGQGGMNTEAFF	TGTGCCAGCAGCCCCGGACAGGGAGGAATGAACACTGAAGCTTTCTTT
.	TRBV10-2	TRBJ2-4	.	CASSPTALAKNIQYF	TGCGCCAGCAGTCCGACAGCACTAGCCAAAAACATTCAGTACTTC
.	TRBV19	TRBJ1-5	.	CASQSGVGDQPQHF	TGTGCCAGTCAGTCCGGGGTAGGAGATCAGCCCCAGCATTTT
TRBD1	TRBV5-1	TRBJ1-5	.	CASSPQGGGQPQHF	TGCGCCAGCAGCCCACAGGGGGGAGGTCAGCCCCAGCATTTT
.	TRBV10-2	TRBJ1-4	few	CASSEGGFPNEKLFF	TGCGCCAGCAGTGAGGGAGGGTTTCCTAATGAAAAACTGTTTTTT
TRBD2	TRBV28	TRBJ2-7	.	CASSSRREGTYEQYF	TGTGCCAGCAGTTCGAGGCGGGAGGGGACCTACGAGCAGTACTTC
TRBD1	TRBV29-1	TRBJ1-2	.	CSVEDVRDRAYGYTF	TGCAGCGTTGAAGATGTTCGGGACAGGGCCTATGGCTACACCTTC
TRBD2	TRBV10-3	TRBJ2-5	.	CAISGTSGSLETQYF	TGTGCCATCAGTGGAACTAGCGGGAGCTTAGAGACCCAGTACTTC
TRBD1	TRBV5-1	TRBJ1-1	once	CASSVRGQDTEAFF	TGCGCCAGCAGCGTCAGGGGGCAGGACACTGAAGCTTTCTTT